This T cell receptor beta chain was profiled in a study of cytomegalovirus exposure and HLA in healthy donors. Points from the study as a whole: Sequencing depth roughly uniform across donors was assumed in presence/absence analyses. As a later analysis revealed, most CMV-associated TCR beta chains appeared HLA-restricted. Several of the most significant clusters appeared linked to common viral pathogens, based on a later analysis.

Regarding this clone: Its antigen is unidentified.

The PCR contained 60 Vbeta and 13 Jbeta primers. As handled by the study authors: The count from a later analysis was tens of millions of unique TCR beta chains, some 12 million of them shared. TCRdb keeps only in-frame clones here, not all; method: immunoSEQ multiplex PCR. V and J calls and clone size are given by that table; D and trimming were obtained from the DNA. This table has about 160,000 clones, roughly 80% appearing once. Sequencing used PBMCs. This TCR came from a man aged 30 to 45 in good health and CMV-seropositive.

CDR3 sequence reads: CASSSGGNEQYF. In DNA form, the CDR3 reads TGTGCCAGCAGTTCAGGGGGTAACGAGCAGTACTTC. The chain carries TRBV6-5 and TRBJ2-7; 7 bases line up with TRBD1. The CDR3 has 12 amino acids. Unmatched junction bases numbered 2, after V lost 4 bases and J lost 5 bases. In germline, CDR1 is MNHEY, CDR2 SVGAGI.